The clone carrying this TCR beta chain was observed a single time. Its target is unknown. Libraries were prepared by immunoSEQ multiplex PCR; TCRdb keeps only in-frame clonotypes and omits some of them. The sample has about 100,000 clones, around 87% seen once; the top ten hold about 9.4%. This record comes from a study of T cell responses to AZD1222 COVID-19 vaccine. General observations from the study: Two AZD1222 administrations were followed by greater Spike-specific TCR breadth and depth.

The receptor was derived from an adult who received the AZD1222 COVID-19 vaccine. The sequenced sample was peripheral blood, obtained 28 days after the second AZD1222 dose.

Here the CDR3 reads CASSEAGTGPYEQYF. The CDR3 DNA reads TGTGCCAGCAGTGAAGCCGGGACAGGGCCCTACGAGCAGTACTTC. The chain combines TRBV6-1 with TRBJ2-7, with 9 bases matching TRBD1. The CDR3 contains 15 residues. Trimming removed 0 bases from V and 2 bases from J; junction bases left unmatched: 2. Germline CDR1 MNHNS, CDR2 SASEGT.